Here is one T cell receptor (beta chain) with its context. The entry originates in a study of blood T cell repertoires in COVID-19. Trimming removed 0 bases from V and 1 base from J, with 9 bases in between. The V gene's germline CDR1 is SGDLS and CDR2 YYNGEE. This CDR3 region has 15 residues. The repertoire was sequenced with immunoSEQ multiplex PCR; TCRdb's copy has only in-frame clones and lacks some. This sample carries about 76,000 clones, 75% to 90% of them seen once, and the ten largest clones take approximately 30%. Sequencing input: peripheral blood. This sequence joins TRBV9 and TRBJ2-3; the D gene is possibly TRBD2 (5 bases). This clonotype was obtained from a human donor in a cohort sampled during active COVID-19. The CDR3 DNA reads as TGTGCCAGCAGCGTAGTCGGGATGGGCACAGATACGCAGTATTTT. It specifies CASSVVGMGTDTQYF.